This T cell receptor (beta chain) stems from a study of Graves' ophthalmopathy and Graves' hyperthyroidism. Regarding the study as a whole: Thyroid clonotypes that were expanded above 0.001 frequency mostly also appeared in blood.

This clonotype was seen at least ten times. Its target is not known. Amplification from RNA transcripts yielded the TCR beta CDR3 regions. The first round was an RT-PCR with HTBI primers, and the second round was a multiplex PCR. TCRdb re-called the multiplex PCR reads through MiXCR, storing one row per CDR3 protein. This sample has 500,000 to 600,000 distinct CDR3 sequences; about two fifths occur once, and the top ten carry about 4%. Establishment of the diagnosis relied upon clinical symptoms, serum thyroxine, TRAb, thyroid ultrasound and orbital computed tomography. Sequencing was carried out using peripheral blood or thyroid tissue (not recorded which). This clonotype originated in an adult man with Graves' hyperthyroidism.

The CDR3 sequence is CASSLDSFNTGELFF. The CDR3, as DNA: TGTGCCAGCAGCCTTGACAGCTTCAACACCGGGGAGCTGTTTTTT. The rearrangement links TRBV11-2 to TRBJ2-2, with a weak D call TRBD1 (5 bases). The V gene lost 5 bases and the J gene lost 2 bases, with 12 bases spanning the gap. This CDR3 has 15 residues. CDR1 is SGHAT and CDR2 is FQNNGV in the germline V gene.